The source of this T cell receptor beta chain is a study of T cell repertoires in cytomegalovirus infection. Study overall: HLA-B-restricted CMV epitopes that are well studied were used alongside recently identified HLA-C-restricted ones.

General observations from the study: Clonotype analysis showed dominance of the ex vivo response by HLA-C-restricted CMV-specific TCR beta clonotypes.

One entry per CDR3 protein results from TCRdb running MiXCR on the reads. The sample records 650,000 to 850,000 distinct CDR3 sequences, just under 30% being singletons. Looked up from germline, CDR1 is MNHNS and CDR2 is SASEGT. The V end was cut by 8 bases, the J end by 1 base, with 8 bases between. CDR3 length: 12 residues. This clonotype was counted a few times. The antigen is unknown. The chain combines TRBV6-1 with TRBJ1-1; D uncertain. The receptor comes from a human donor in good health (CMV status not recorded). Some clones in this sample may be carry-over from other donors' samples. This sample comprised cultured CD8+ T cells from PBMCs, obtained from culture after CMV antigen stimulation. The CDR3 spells CASGNKNTEAFF. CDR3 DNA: TGTGCCAGCGGTAACAAGAACACTGAAGCTTTCTTT.